This is a list of T cell receptor beta chains from one sample in a study of shared clonotypes between healthy human individuals. Produced via immunoSEQ multiplex PCR; TCRdb's table is partial and in-frame only. The sample yields about 1,500,000 clones, 96% seen once. Material for sequencing was naive CD4+ T cells sorted from blood. These receptors were taken from a young man in good health. The conserved cysteine and the conserved F or W are not part of the CDR3 here. Expanded clones are given a class, and other clones once, few, many or no size at all.

. TRBJ1-1 12 TRBV11-2 ASSVDRGGTEAF
. TRBJ2-1 13 TRBV9 ASSDSGSSYNEQF
. TRBJ1-3 14 TRBV7-6 ASSPTVHHSGNTIY
. TRBJ2-7 10 TRBV2 ASTAPSYEQY
. TRBJ2-3 16 TRBV11-2 ASSLELTAVVGMDTQY
. TRBJ2-2 14 TRBV10-3 AISESGGKDTGELF
. TRBJ2-3 13 TRBV7-2 ASSARLGSTDTQY
once TRBJ1-5 11 TRBV28 ASSGGGNQPQH
. TRBJ2-3 13 TRBV21-1 ASRVGGIVTDTQY
few TRBJ2-1 12 TRBV19 ASSISWLTLEQF
. TRBJ2-7 10 TRBV28 ASSPISYEQY
. TRBJ2-7 11 TRBV10-3 AIAEGAVSEQY
. TRBJ1-2 12 TRBV28 ASNRGLNNYGYT
. TRBJ1-5 14 TRBV6-6 ASSYPPGAPHQPQH
. TRBJ2-5 11 TRBV28 ASRTGMGETQY
. TRBJ1-1 16 TRBV12-2 ASRSSSNVARSNTEAF
. TRBJ2-3 15 TRBV18 ASSPLGWQRFTDTQY
. TRBJ2-7 12 TRBV11-2 ASSDRDRDDEQY
. TRBJ1-1 14 TRBV7-9 ASSLLTGTGSTEAF
. TRBJ1-4 13 TRBV5-4 ASSPRGGFNEKLF
. TRBJ1-2 13 TRBV15 ATSARPGTGYGYT
. TRBJ1-1 11 TRBV29-1 SAEGQMNTEAF
. TRBJ1-1 9 TRBV10-3 ATRGGTEAF
. TRBJ2-7 13 TRBV2 ASRYRGPSSYEQY
. TRBJ2-3 12 TRBV5-1 ASSLDPGLDTQY
. TRBJ2-1 11 TRBV5-1 ASSFFPGNEQF
. TRBJ1-2 11 TRBV2 ASSELVAYGYT
. TRBJ2-7 13 TRBV4-1 ASSQTSGVAFVQY
once TRBJ2-7 15 TRBV12-1 ASNPFGGRRRSGEQY
. TRBJ2-1 13 TRBV7-8 ASSGSRGPYNEQF
. TRBJ2-7 13 TRBV27 ASGQGQGAGYEQY
. TRBJ2-7 14 TRBV5-6 ASSLSWRDAATEQY
. TRBJ2-2 16 TRBV10-3 AISEVFSGSGNTGELF
. TRBJ2-7 12 TRBV27 ASSIADTTYEQY
few TRBJ1-2 10 TRBV2 ASKTVFYGYT
. TRBJ2-3 13 TRBV7-9 ASSTKKTSTDTQY
. TRBJ1-5 12 TRBV2 ASSEVEGNQPQH
. TRBJ2-5 11 TRBV7-3 ASGLAYQETQY
. TRBJ2-3 13 TRBV5-6 ASSFETSRTDTQY
. TRBJ1-2 11 TRBV11-2 ASSLGGTQGYT
. TRBJ1-2 13 TRBV18 ASSRQGPDSYGYT
. TRBJ1-4 12 TRBV28 ASKIRAGSEKLF
. TRBJ1-4 14 TRBV5-8 ASSLGQPVGGEKLF
. TRBJ2-2 13 TRBV2 ASRTRVGAVGELF
. TRBJ2-3 12 TRBV7-2 ASSLAAATDTQY
. TRBJ1-3 14 TRBV9 ASSPRTGHSGNTIY
. TRBJ2-7 15 TRBV7-9 ASSLAEAFTRNYEQY
. TRBJ2-1 14 TRBV5-4 ASSITGGWRGNEQF